These 9 T cell receptor beta chains share one sample of origin, sequenced in a study of blood T cell repertoires in COVID-19. This table comes from immunoSEQ multiplex PCR, and its TCRdb copy is limited to in-frame clones, with some not included. The sample includes 250,000 or so clones, under 90% of them seen just once. Sequenced input: peripheral blood. These receptors all come from a woman between 35 and 50 years old who had recovered from COVID-19.

The chain has TRBV27 and TRBJ2-5; the match to TRBD1 covers 8 bases. The CDR3 loop spans 14 amino acids. In germline, CDR1 is MNHEY, CDR2 SMNVEV (reference sequence). V trimming: 7 bases; J trimming: 5 bases; junction bases outside the gene matches: 9. This chain's CDR3 is CASTRTPGGETQYF. In nucleotides, the CDR3 is TGTGCCAGCACTCGGACACCAGGGGGCGAGACCCAGTACTTC.

The rearrangement joins TRBV7-3 to TRBJ2-5, with 8 bases lining up with TRBD2. Germline assignment: CDR1 SGHTA and CDR2 FQGTGA. The CDR3 consists of 16 residues. V lost 0 bases and J lost 2; bases outside the gene matches: 5. The CDR3 here is CASSLTSAGGQETQYF. As DNA, the CDR3 is TGTGCCAGCAGCTTAACCTCTGCGGGAGGACAAGAGACCCAGTACTTC.

The V and J genes are TRBV21-1 and TRBJ2-7; the DNA was not compared with TRBD2, the D call given in the table. TRBV21-1 is described as a pseudogene. CDR3 length: 16 amino acids. The DNA for the CDR3 is TGTGCCAGCAGCAAAGGCGGGCCCCTAGTTGGCTACGAGCAGTACTTC. Translation: CASSKGGPLVGYEQYF.

The CDR3 here is CASRGTLNTEAFF. The CDR3 DNA reads as TGTGCCAGCAGAGGGACACTGAACACTGAAGCTTTCTTT. This chain links TRBV2 with TRBJ1-1; possible D gene TRBD1, 6 bases. CDR1 and CDR2 from the germline V gene are SNHLY and FYNNEI. The CDR3 runs to 13 residues. V lost 6 bases and J lost 0, with 8 bases in between.

The V and J genes are TRBV6-5 and TRBJ2-1; D unresolved. Trimming stripped 2 bases from V and 8 bases from J, with 13 bases between. The CDR3 is 14 amino acids. The V gene's germline CDR1 is MNHEY and CDR2 SVGAGI. As DNA, the CDR3 is TGTGCCAGCAGTTACGAGGTAGCCGGGTATGAGCAGTTCTTC. Translating gives CASSYEVAGYEQFF.

The chain uses TRBV11-2 and TRBJ2-3, with D perhaps TRBD1 (5 bases). CDR3 length: 14 residues. The germline V gene has CDR1 SGHAT and CDR2 FQNNGV. V was trimmed by 2 bases and J by 5 bases, leaving 11 bases between them. The CDR3 spells CASSLQQGGDTQYF. The DNA for the CDR3 is TGTGCCAGCAGCTTACAGCAGGGCGGAGATACGCAGTATTTT.

This clone has more than one count but fewer than ten. The V and J genes are TRBV3-1 (or the pseudogene TRBV3-2) and TRBJ1-5; D remains ambiguous. Germline V gene lookup returns CDR1 LGHDT and CDR2 YNNKEL (reference sequence). Between the trimmed V and J ends, which lost 1 base and 6 bases, there was a span of 13 bases. The CDR3 has 15 residues. The chain's CDR3 is CASSQGPNVGQPQHF. Written as DNA, the CDR3 is TGTGCCAGCAGCCAAGGTCCGAACGTCGGTCAGCCCCAGCATTTT.

This clone was observed a single time. The chain employs TRBV14 and TRBJ1-4; no clear D. The CDR3 covers 14 residues. V lost 5 bases and J lost 8, with 15 bases in between. Germline V gives CDR1 SGHDN, CDR2 FVKESK. The CDR3: CASSKTEPREKLFF. The CDR3 region has the DNA TGTGCCAGCAGCAAAACAGAGCCGAGAGAAAAACTGTTTTTT.

The chain recombines TRBV28 with TRBJ1-2; tentative D call: TRBD1 (5 bases). This CDR3 is 12 amino acids long. V lost 5 bases, J lost 5 bases, and 9 bases lay in between. CDR1 is MDHEN, CDR2 SYDVKM, per germline. The chain's CDR3 is CASSLQAYGYTF. The CDR3 DNA reads as TGTGCCAGCAGTCTACAGGCTTATGGCTACACCTTC.